This is a list of T cell receptor beta chains from one sample in a study of CD8 T cells in Susac syndrome. TCRdb reprocessed the immunoSEQ multiplex PCR reads via MiXCR and lists one record per CDR3 protein. The profile shows a few hundred thousand distinct CDR3 sequences, just under 95% of them singletons. The sequenced sample was CD4+ T cells from PBMCs. The receptors shown here come from a human donor with multiple sclerosis. CDR3s include the opening cysteine and the closing phenylalanine or tryptophan. The size of a clone is reported for some rows only, either as once, few or many, or as a class for expanded clones.

J: TRBJ1-6
size: few
V: TRBV6-5
CDR3: CASSYGTGVNSPLHF

J: TRBJ1-1
size: -
V: TRBV25-1
CDR3: CASSESTILMNTEAFF

J: TRBJ1-5
size: -
V: TRBV5-4
CDR3: CASSLYGGYQPQHF

J: TRBJ1-2
size: -
V: TRBV29-1
CDR3: CSVSRPEGYTF

J: TRBJ1-2
size: once
V: TRBV29-1
CDR3: CSMLTGSYGYTF

J: TRBJ2-3
size: -
V: TRBV24-1
CDR3: CATSDSGWGSGERDTQYF

J: TRBJ2-5
size: -
V: TRBV5-1
CDR3: CASIVPRPETQYF

J: TRBJ2-6
size: -
V: TRBV20-1
CDR3: CSATDSSGANVLTF

J: TRBJ2-3
size: few
V: TRBV18
CDR3: CASSPRTDTQYF

J: TRBJ2-2
size: -
V: TRBV30
CDR3: CAWGSGSLGTGELFF

J: TRBJ1-5
size: -
V: TRBV2
CDR3: CASSDGPGYGQPQHF